This T cell receptor (beta chain) was obtained from a study of cytomegalovirus exposure and HLA in healthy donors. The germline gives CDR1 MDHEN, CDR2 SYDVKM. This CDR3 spans 14 amino acids. V was clipped by 3 bases and J by 0 bases, with 5 bases between them. PCR used 60 Vbeta primers and 13 Jbeta primers. The method was immunoSEQ multiplex PCR; TCRdb's version includes in-frame clones alone and lacks a portion of them. The sample carries roughly 170,000 clones, approximately 80% recorded once. Each donor was healthy, and each was a bone marrow donor. The sequencing input was PBMCs. The chain is built from TRBV28 and TRBJ1-4, with unresolved D. This TCR came from a man between 18 and 29 years old in good health and CMV-seronegative. The CDR3 DNA reads TGTGCCAGCAGTTTCTCCCCAACTAATGAAAAACTGTTTTTT. It codes for CASSFSPTNEKLFF. Combining the CDR3 with reference TRBV28 and TRBJ1-4 gives the whole variable domain DVKVTQSSRYLVKRTGEKVFLECVQDMDHENMFWYRQDPGLGLRLIYFSYDVKMKEKGDIPEGYSVSREKKERFSLILESASTNQTSMYLCASSFSPTNEKLFFGSGTQLSVL.